These 11 T cell receptor beta chains share one sample of origin, sequenced in a study of read filtering for tumor transcriptome and immune sequencing. This library used roughly 400 ng RNA and molecular barcoded adaptors spanning alpha/delta and beta/gamma chains. Using its own MiXCR run on the reads, TCRdb lists one record per CDR3 protein. The data contain approximately 25,000 distinct CDR3 sequences, approximately 15% of them singletons. Material: a population of CD138-negative cells sorted from bone marrow. Receptors were obtained from a donor at least 40 years old with multiple myeloma.

On this clonotype itself: The junction and the germline gene differ at one end; a read error may be behind it. The genes are TRBV5-1 and TRBJ2-2, with 7 nucleotides matching TRBD1. Germline CDR1 SGHRS, CDR2 YFSETQ. This CDR3 has 15 residues. CDR3 in amino acids: CASSLIQGITGELFF. The CDR3 nucleotides read TGCGCCAGCAGCTTGATACAGGGGATCACCGGGGAGCTGTTCTTT.

This clonotype was counted many times. The chain recombines TRBV5-1 with TRBJ2-6, with 7 bases fitting TRBD1. Germline V gene sequence: CDR1 SGHRS, CDR2 YFSETQ. The CDR3 is 15 amino acids. V trimming: 6 bases; J trimming: 2 bases; junction bases outside the gene matches: 5. CDR3 region: CASTNDRAGANVLTF. As DNA, the CDR3 is TGCGCCAGCACCAACGACAGGGCTGGGGCCAACGTCCTGACTTTC. The complete variable domain, with remaining parts taken from reference TRBV5-1 and TRBJ2-6, reads KAGVTQTPRYLIKTRGQQVTLSCSPISGHRSVSWYQQTPGQGLQFLFEYFSETQRNKGNFPGRFSGRQFSNSRSEMNVSTLELGDSALYLCASTNDRAGANVLTFGAGSRLTVL.

This clonotype was picked up many times. The rearrangement uses TRBV29-1 and TRBJ2-3; D is unresolved. V dropped 0 bases and J dropped 5 bases, with 6 bases sitting between them. Germline V CDR1 and CDR2: SQVTM, ANQGSEA. The CDR3 totals 12 residues. The CDR3 DNA reads as TGCAGCGTTGAAGAGGCCATAGATACGCAGTATTTT. Encoded protein: CSVEEAIDTQYF.

This clonotype has at least ten counts. The chain combines TRBV18 with TRBJ1-1; D possibly corresponds to TRBD1 (5 bases). The V and J ends lost 6 bases and 3 bases respectively, with 11 bases between them. The CDR3 totals 13 residues. The germline V gene encodes CDR1 KGHSH and CDR2 LQKENI. The CDR3 DNA reads as TGTGCCAGCTCGGGGGGAACGGACACTGAAGCTTTCTTT. Residues: CASSGGTDTEAFF.

This clonotype has a count of ten or more. The chain joins TRBV9 to TRBJ2-1; tentative D call: TRBD2 (6 bases). The V gene's germline CDR1 is SGDLS and CDR2 YYNGEE. Trimming removed 0 bases from V and 2 bases from J, with 9 bases in between. The CDR3 is made up of 15 amino acids. This CDR3 reads CASSVGGGAYNEQFF. As DNA, the CDR3 is TGTGCCAGCAGCGTAGGGGGAGGCGCCTACAATGAGCAGTTCTTC.

This clonotype was recorded many times. The chain links TRBV7-2 to TRBJ2-7; D possibly corresponds to TRBD1 (6 bases). CDR1 and CDR2 from the germline V gene are SGHTA and FQGNSA. The CDR3 sequence is 13 residues long. V was shortened by 1 base and J by 7 bases, with 11 bases between the two germline ends. CDR3 residues: CASSLGQVGEQYF. Here the CDR3 DNA reads TGTGCCAGCAGCTTAGGACAGGTTGGAGAGCAGTACTTC.

This clonotype was seen a few times. The V and J genes are TRBV5-1 and TRBJ2-1; 8 nucleotides align to TRBD1. The CDR3 has 14 amino acids. The J segment lost 8 bases and the V segment lost 4 bases, leaving 8 bases of the junction unmatched. Germline V gene lookup returns CDR1 SGHRS and CDR2 YFSETQ. The CDR3 protein is CASSPLDRVDEQFF. The CDR3 region has the DNA TGCGCCAGCAGCCCGCTGGACAGGGTAGATGAGCAGTTCTTC.

This clonotype turned up a few times. J is TRBJ2-1 and V is TRBV29-1, with TRBD2 matching over 10 bases. V dropped 2 bases and J dropped 4; count of bases not matched to a gene: 11. CDR1 and CDR2 from the germline V gene are SQVTM and ANQGSEA. This CDR3 region has 17 residues. CDR3 sequence: CSVEPFRAGGSYNEQFF. The CDR3 bases are TGCAGCGTTGAACCGTTTCGAGCGGGAGGGAGTTACAATGAGCAGTTCTTC.

Concerning this clonotype: This likely stems from a read error, as it lies one base from a far larger clone. The chain is built from TRBV11-2 and TRBJ2-7; no firm D call. The DNA end lines up better with TRBJ2-1; the J call may be wrong. Germline V gives CDR1 SGHAT, CDR2 FQNNGV. This CDR3 contains 13 residues. CDR3 loop: CASSLSGLNEQFF. For the CDR3, the DNA is TGTGCCAGCAGCCTCTCCGGCCTGAATGAGCAGTTCTTC.

This clonotype was recorded many times. This rearrangement joins TRBV11-3 to TRBJ2-7; the match to TRBD2 covers 8 bases. With V trimmed by 5 bases and J by 3 bases, 18 bases remained unmatched. Germline values: CDR1 SGHNT, CDR2 YENEEA. This CDR3 is 18 amino acids long. The CDR3 region is CASSPLAGAPLGGYEQYF. CDR3 nucleotide sequence: TGTGCCAGCAGCCCTCTAGCGGGTGCTCCTCTAGGAGGCTACGAGCAGTACTTC.

This clonotype was seen a handful of times. This may be a read error: a much more frequent sequence differs by one nucleotide. The chain links TRBV6-2 or TRBV6-3 to TRBJ1-2; tentatively, D is TRBD1 (5 bases). The CDR3 is made up of 13 amino acids. The germline V gene encodes CDR1 MNHEY and CDR2 SVGEGT. The CDR3 region has the DNA TGTGCCGGCAGTTACGGGGGGACGGTTGGCTACACCTTC. It yields the protein CAGSYGGTVGYTF.